Below, one T cell receptor beta chain is given with its context. Its antigen is undetermined. The assay was immunoSEQ multiplex PCR, and TCRdb's table has in-frame clones only and misses some. The table shows about 73,000 clones, with nearly 90% occurring only once. The sample originates from a study of graft-versus-host responses after intestinal transplantation. Across the whole study: Each transplant was multivisceral, liver-intestinal, or isolated intestinal.

The CDR3 spans 16 residues. CDR1 is SGHDT and CDR2 is YYEEEE in the germline V gene. After removal of 3 bases from V and 1 base from J, the junction contained 4 bases not matched to a gene. The study's findings and limits: Some GvH clones appeared in ileal mucosa or blood before recipient bone marrow. Early post-transplant falls in HvG clones accompanied the peak levels of circulating GvH clones.

The V gene is TRBV5-6, the J gene TRBJ1-1, with 12 bases aligning to TRBD1. The TCR was taken from a human donor who was the organ donor for an intestinal transplant. The input for sequencing was unstimulated CD8+ T cells sorted from spleen or lymph node cells, taken before transplant. The CDR3 DNA follows: TGTGCCAGCAGCTCTGGGACAGGGGGCAGGAACACTGAAGCTTTCTTT. The encoded protein is CASSSGTGGRNTEAFF.